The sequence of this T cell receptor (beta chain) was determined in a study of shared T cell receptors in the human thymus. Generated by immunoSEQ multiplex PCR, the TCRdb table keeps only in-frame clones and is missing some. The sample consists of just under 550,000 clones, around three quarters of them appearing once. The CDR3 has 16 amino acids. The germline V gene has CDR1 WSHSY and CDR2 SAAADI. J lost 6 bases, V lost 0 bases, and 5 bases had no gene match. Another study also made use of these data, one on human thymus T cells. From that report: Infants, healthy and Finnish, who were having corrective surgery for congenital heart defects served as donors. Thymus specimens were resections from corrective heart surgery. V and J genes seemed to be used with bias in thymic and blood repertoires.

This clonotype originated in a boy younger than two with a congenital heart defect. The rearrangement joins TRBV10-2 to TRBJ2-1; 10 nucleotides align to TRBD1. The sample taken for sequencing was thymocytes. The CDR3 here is CASSESWDRGVNEQFF. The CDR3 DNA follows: TGCGCCAGCAGTGAGTCTTGGGACAGGGGTGTCAATGAGCAGTTCTTC.